Listed here are 6 T cell receptor beta chains from one sample, sequenced in a study of T-cell memory formation after mild COVID-19. TCRdb re-analysed the 5' RACE reads in MiXCR, keeping a single row per CDR3 protein. The data show roughly 190,000 distinct CDR3 sequences, approximately 10% seen once. Sequenced sample: PBMCs or a T cell subset sorted from them (not recorded which). The receptors originated from a man in his late teens or twenties who had mild COVID-19 (a few samples of this study predate the infection). Cell type and time point are not known.

The V and J genes are TRBV5-1 and TRBJ2-3; no clear D. Germline-derived CDR1 and CDR2 are SGHRS and YFSETQ. CDR3 length: 16 amino acids. Trimming removed 4 bases from V and 0 bases from J, with 15 bases in between. The CDR3 DNA sequence: TGCGCCAGCAGCACCTCTGACAACCCTAGCACAGATACGCAGTATTTT. Residues: CASSTSDNPSTDTQYF.

The sample holds a few counts of this clonotype. The rearrangement uses TRBV7-8 and TRBJ2-3; 11 nucleotides agree with TRBD2. The CDR3 extends over 18 amino acids. Germline V gene lookup returns CDR1 SGHVS and CDR2 FQNEAQ. Trimming at V came to 2 bases and at J to 2 bases, leaving 9 bases not matched to a gene. CDR3 sequence reads: CASSLPRRLAGLTDTQYF. The DNA of the CDR3 is TGTGCCAGCAGCTTACCCCGAAGACTAGCGGGGCTCACAGATACGCAGTATTTT.

The chain employs TRBV9 and TRBJ2-2, with a weak D call TRBD1 (5 bases). The germline CDR1 and CDR2 sequences are SGDLS and YYNGEE. This CDR3 region has 14 residues. V lost 0 bases and J 6 bases, leaving 9 bases between the germline ends. CDR3 region: CASSVDSRAGELFF. The CDR3 region has the DNA TGTGCCAGCAGCGTAGATTCCAGGGCCGGGGAGCTGTTTTTT.

This clonotype was counted many times. This chain joins TRBV4-3 and TRBJ2-3, with TRBD2 as a possible D gene (6 bases). V gave up 5 bases and J gave up 2 bases, with 14 bases separating them. This CDR3 has 15 residues. Germline V lookup: CDR1 LGHNA, CDR2 YSLEER. CDR3 in amino acids: CASSSGRGYTDTQYF. CDR3 nucleotides: TGCGCCAGCAGCTCCGGTCGGGGGTACACAGATACGCAGTATTTT.

The sample holds a few counts of this clonotype. V and J are TRBV5-1 and TRBJ2-6; weak D call: TRBD1 (6 bases). CDR3 length: 16 residues. Per the germline V gene, CDR1 is SGHRS and CDR2 is YFSETQ. Trimming left V 3 bases short and J 0 bases short, with 10 bases between. CDR3 loop: CASSSGHSSGANVLTF. The CDR3 DNA is TGCGCCAGCAGCTCGGGACACTCCTCTGGGGCCAACGTCCTGACTTTC.

J is TRBJ1-4 and V is TRBV5-1; TRBD1 might be the D (5 bases). The V end was cut by 2 bases, the J end by 0 bases, with 11 bases between. Germline assignment: CDR1 SGHRS and CDR2 YFSETQ. The CDR3 is 16 amino acids. In nucleotides, the CDR3 is TGCGCCAGCAGCTTTTCAGGGTCTTCAACTAATGAAAAACTGTTTTTT. Protein: CASSFSGSSTNEKLFF.